The 9 T cell receptor beta chains listed next were all sequenced from one sample in a study of Ad26.COV2.S vaccination and SARS-CoV-2 variants. As for treatment: 15 to 20 received Ad26.COV2.S at low or high dose, single or two shots; about 5 received placebo; per-sample allocation not given. Collection of samples fell on day 63 after the first vaccine or placebo injection. The method was immunoSEQ multiplex PCR; TCRdb's version includes in-frame clones alone and lacks a portion of them. The sample holds 350,000 to 550,000 clones, 89% seen once. The starting material was peripheral blood, obtained in a trial of Ad26.COV2.S vaccine versus placebo. The receptor set was obtained from a person aged 18-60 years who received the Ad26.COV2.S COVID-19 vaccine or a placebo.

The chain employs TRBV7-9 and TRBJ2-2; tentative D call: TRBD1 (5 bases). Germline loops: CDR1 SEHNR, CDR2 FQNEAQ (reference sequence). V shed 3 bases and J shed 9 bases, with 11 bases lying between them. This CDR3 region has 13 residues. DNA of the CDR3: TGTGCCAGCAGCTTCAGGGATTCCCGGGAGCTGTTTTTT. As protein: CASSFRDSRELFF.

The V call is TRBV11-2, the J call TRBJ2-7; D possibly corresponds to TRBD1 (5 bases). This CDR3 is 15 amino acids long. The germline V gene encodes CDR1 SGHAT and CDR2 FQNNGV. V lost 0 bases and J lost 1, with 10 bases in between. The CDR3 protein is CASSLEPGLSYEQYF. CDR3 sequence (DNA): TGTGCCAGCAGCTTAGAGCCAGGGTTATCCTACGAGCAGTACTTC.

The chain carries TRBV6-1 and TRBJ2-1, with D tentatively TRBD1 or TRBD2 (5 bases each). The CDR3 extends over 16 amino acids. V shed 2 bases and J shed 8 bases, with 19 bases lying between them. Germline CDR1 reads MNHNS; CDR2 reads SASEGT. The CDR3 DNA sequence: TGTGCCAGCAGTGAACTGGGGGACCGTCTTTTCGATGAGCAGTTCTTC. Translation gives CASSELGDRLFDEQFF.

J is TRBJ1-1 and V is TRBV18; D remains unclear. Germline V CDR1 and CDR2: KGHSH, LQKENI. The CDR3 consists of 14 residues. The V end was cut by 4 bases, the J end by 4 bases, with 13 bases between. CDR3: CASSLGDGLTEAFF. CDR3 in DNA: TGTGCCAGCTCACTCGGAGACGGTCTCACTGAAGCTTTCTTT.

This clone was seen a few times. The rearrangement links TRBV7-9 to TRBJ1-2; no clear D gene. The CDR3 length is 12 residues. V lost 1 base and J lost 4, with 4 bases in between. Germline values: CDR1 SEHNR, CDR2 FQNEAQ (reference sequence). The CDR3 region has the DNA TGTGCCAGCAGCTTAGATGGCTATGGCTACACCTTC. Encoded protein: CASSLDGYGYTF.

The rearrangement joins TRBV5-1 to TRBJ1-3; 8 bases are a match to TRBD1. The CDR3 is made up of 16 amino acids. The trim removed 5 bases at V and 0 bases at J, leaving 7 bases unmatched. CDR1 and CDR2 (germline): SGHRS, YFSETQ. CDR3 sequence reads: CASSDQGQDSGNTIYF. The CDR3 region has the DNA TGCGCCAGCAGTGACCAGGGACAGGACTCTGGAAACACCATATATTTT.

This clone was detected only once. V usage is TRBV13 and J usage is TRBJ2-1; TRBD2 matches at 10 bases. CDR1 is PRHDT and CDR2 is FYEKMQ in the germline V gene (reference sequence). The CDR3 contains 17 residues. V lost 0 bases, J lost 2 bases, and 4 bases stayed unmatched. CDR3 in DNA: TGTGCCAGCAGCTTAGGGACTAGCGGGCCACCCTACAATGAGCAGTTCTTC. Amino acids: CASSLGTSGPPYNEQFF.

This chain connects TRBV7-2 to TRBJ2-2; unclear D gene. Trimming took off 1 base at V and 5 bases at J, with 8 bases between the two ends. The CDR3 totals 14 residues. From germline, CDR1 is SGHTA and CDR2 FQGNSA. The CDR3 DNA reads as TGTGCCAGCAGCTTAGTAAGGCAAACCGGGGAGCTGTTTTTT. This codes for CASSLVRQTGELFF. Variable domain in full (rest from reference TRBV7-2 and TRBJ2-2): GAGVSQSPSNKVTEKGKDVELRCDPISGHTALYWYRQSLGQGLEFLIYFQGNSAPDKSGLPSDRFSAERTGGSVSTLTIQRTQQEDSAVYLCASSLVRQTGELFFGEGSRLTVL.

The chain couples TRBV5-1 to TRBJ2-7; no definite D call. V shed 0 bases and J shed 5 bases, with 12 bases lying between them. CDR1 and CDR2 (germline): SGHRS, YFSETQ. This CDR3 comprises 14 residues. CDR3 sequence reads: CASSLGLAYHEQYF. CDR3 DNA sequence: TGCGCCAGCAGCTTGGGGTTAGCTTACCACGAGCAGTACTTC. The complete variable domain, with remaining parts taken from reference TRBV5-1 and TRBJ2-7, reads KAGVTQTPRYLIKTRGQQVTLSCSPISGHRSVSWYQQTPGQGLQFLFEYFSETQRNKGNFPGRFSGRQFSNSRSEMNVSTLELGDSALYLCASSLGLAYHEQYFGPGTRLTVT.